This passage covers 32 T cell receptor beta chains from one sample sequenced in a study of blood T cells in healthy people across ages. Through a sample-barcoded 5' primer and a J-beta primer mix, a second PCR was run for about 6 to 11 cycles. TCRdb itself ran the 5' RACE reads through MiXCR, one entry per CDR3 protein. There are about 620,000 distinct CDR3 sequences in the sample; approximately 21% occur only once, and 3.6% lies in the top ten. Sequencing input: blood. All receptors come from a man between 65 and 79 years old in good health.

The V call is TRBV6-5, the J call TRBJ2-7; TRBD2 matches 10 bases. The ends lost 7 bases at V and 4 bases at J; junction bases unmatched: 10. The CDR3 is 15 amino acids. From germline, CDR1 is MNHEY and CDR2 SVGAGI. The CDR3 spells CASTGLASGSYEQYF. The CDR3 DNA is TGTGCCAGCACCGGCTTGGCTAGCGGGAGTTACGAGCAGTACTTC.

This clonotype was recorded a few times. The chain joins TRBV27 to TRBJ2-1; 8 bases align to TRBD2. The germline CDR1 and CDR2 sequences are MNHEY and SMNVEV (reference sequence). CDR3 length: 15 residues. After removal of 3 bases from V and 4 bases from J, the junction contained 5 bases not matched to a gene. CDR3 loop: CASSFLLAGYNEQFF. Here the CDR3 DNA reads TGTGCCAGCAGTTTTTTGCTAGCGGGTTACAATGAGCAGTTCTTC.

This clonotype was recorded many times. The chain carries TRBV5-1 and TRBJ2-5; D gene uncertain. This CDR3 contains 13 residues. Germline CDR1 is SGHRS and CDR2 is YFSETQ. V shed 0 bases and J shed 5 bases, with 8 bases lying between them. The CDR3 DNA sequence: TGCGCCAGCAGCTTGGTGAGGTTGGAGACCCAGTACTTC. As protein: CASSLVRLETQYF.

This clonotype was seen more than once but under ten times. J is TRBJ2-7 and V is TRBV5-1; D may be TRBD1 (6 bases). Germline values: CDR1 SGHRS, CDR2 YFSETQ. The V end was cut by 3 bases, the J end by 2 bases, with 12 bases between. The CDR3 spans 14 residues. The CDR3 DNA is TGCGCCAGCAGCTGGGAGACAGGTACCTACGAGCAGTACTTC. Encoded protein: CASSWETGTYEQYF.

In its sample, this clonotype was seen a few times. The chain couples TRBV5-1 to TRBJ2-4, with D perhaps given as TRBD1 or TRBD2 (6 bases each). The CDR3 spans 16 residues. The V end was cut by 4 bases, the J end by 3 bases, with 17 bases between. Looked up from germline, CDR1 is SGHRS and CDR2 is YFSETQ. CDR3 sequence: CASSGGPGVGKNIQYF. The CDR3 DNA reads TGCGCCAGCAGCGGGGGGCCAGGGGTGGGCAAAAACATTCAGTACTTC.

The table lists this clonotype with a few counts. V usage is TRBV28 and J usage is TRBJ2-3; TRBD2 agrees at 7 bases. Trimming removed 1 base from V and 5 bases from J; junction bases left unmatched: 6. The CDR3 is 15 residues long. CDR1 MDHEN and CDR2 SYDVKM come from the germline V gene. As DNA, the CDR3 is TGTGCCAGCAGTTTATCTGACGGCGGGAGAGATACGCAGTATTTT. This encodes CASSLSDGGRDTQYF.

This clonotype was picked up many times. The V call is TRBV3-1, the J call TRBJ2-7; 9 bases are shared with TRBD2. The CDR3 runs 15 residues. CDR1 and CDR2 (germline): LGHDT, YNNKEL (reference sequence). The J segment lost 1 base and the V segment lost 4 bases, leaving 5 bases of the junction unmatched. The CDR3 DNA follows: TGTGCCAGCAGCCCCGTAGCGGGAGAATCCTACGAGCAGTACTTC. It specifies CASSPVAGESYEQYF.

The chain carries TRBV6-1 and TRBJ1-2; 12 nucleotides agree with TRBD1. V was clipped by 6 bases and J by 4 bases; unmatched bases: 12. Per the germline V gene, CDR1 is MNHNS and CDR2 is SASEGT. The CDR3 covers 17 residues. The CDR3 is CASSREGQGAFTYGYTF. The DNA of the CDR3 is TGTGCCAGCAGCAGAGAGGGACAGGGGGCGTTTACCTATGGCTACACCTTC.

Concerning this clonotype itself: Germline is not matched at one junction end, which may reflect a read error. The V call is TRBV10-3, the J call TRBJ2-5; 10 bases are shared with TRBD2. CDR1 and CDR2 (germline): ENHRY, SYGVKD. There are 16 residues in the CDR3. CDR3 DNA: TGCGCCATCAGTGAGTCCCCACTAGCGGGGCAAGAGACCCAGTACTTC. Encoded protein: CAISESPLAGQETQYF.

The rearrangement uses TRBV29-1 and TRBJ1-2; possibly TRBD1 for D (5 bases). The CDR3 runs 11 residues. V lost 4 bases and J lost 4, with 7 bases in between. CDR1 is SQVTM and CDR2 is ANQGSEA in the germline V gene. CDR3 sequence: CSVGGSYGYTF. The CDR3 DNA reads as TGCAGCGTTGGGGGCAGCTATGGCTACACCTTC.

The sample holds a few counts of this clonotype. The CDR3 is CSATSSGHYEQYF. The CDR3 bases are TGCAGTGCTACCTCTAGCGGCCACTACGAGCAGTACTTC. This chain connects TRBV20-1 to TRBJ2-7, with 7 nucleotides matching TRBD2. The junction had 6 bases not matched to a gene; V was cut back by 4 bases and J by 3 bases. The CDR3 covers 13 residues. Looked up from germline, CDR1 is DFQATT and CDR2 is SNEGSKA (reference sequence).

The V gene is TRBV6-2 or TRBV6-3, the J gene TRBJ2-5; D remains ambiguous. Gene TRBJ2-1 matches the end of the DNA better, so the J call may be wrong. This CDR3 comprises 15 residues. In germline, CDR1 is MNHEY, CDR2 SVGEGT. As DNA, the CDR3 is TGTGCCAGCAGACTTGGAAAGTCGGGCGGCAATGAGCAGTTCTTC. Its translation: CASRLGKSGGNEQFF.

The chain has TRBV6-5 and TRBJ2-3, with 11 bases matching TRBD2. CDR3 size: 17 residues. The germline V gene encodes CDR1 MNHEY and CDR2 SVGAGI. V was pared by 0 bases and J by 5 bases, with 7 bases of the junction left unmatched. The CDR3 bases are TGTGCCAGCAGTTACTCAAAACCGGGACTAGCGGTAGATACGCAGTATTTT. This codes for CASSYSKPGLAVDTQYF.

This chain connects TRBV2 to TRBJ2-7; the D is unclear. V lost 7 bases, J lost 2 bases, and 9 bases lay in between. Germline V gene lookup returns CDR1 SNHLY and CDR2 FYNNEI. The CDR3 has 12 residues. The CDR3 nucleotides read TGTGCCAGCAATCCGGGCGCCTACGAGCAGTACTTC. Translating it yields CASNPGAYEQYF.

This chain uses TRBV21-1 with TRBJ1-3. TRBV21-1 is designated a pseudogene. There are 16 residues in the CDR3. The CDR3 is CASSPQEIYSGNTIYF. The DNA for the CDR3 is TGTGCCAGCAGCCCCCAAGAGATTTACTCTGGAAACACCATATATTTT.

This clonotype has a count of ten or more. The chain links TRBV20-1 to TRBJ2-5; D is perhaps TRBD2 (6 bases). Trimming removed 2 bases from V and 3 bases from J, with 16 bases in between. Germline CDR1 reads DFQATT; CDR2 reads SNEGSKA (reference sequence). This CDR3 is 15 amino acids long. The CDR3 DNA reads as TGCAGTGCTAGACGGTTCGGGAGTCCGGAAGAGACCCAGTACTTC. This encodes CSARRFGSPEETQYF.

This clonotype was seen at least ten times. The chain employs TRBV7-2 and TRBJ2-4; D is undetermined. Germline CDR1 is SGHTA and CDR2 is FQGNSA. The V end was cut by 4 bases, the J end by 8 bases, with 15 bases between. The length of the CDR3 is 14 residues. The CDR3 DNA is TGTGCCAGCAGCTCACAGCCAGTAAATGACATTCAGTACTTC. Translating it yields CASSSQPVNDIQYF.

In this sample, this clonotype turned up a few times. The J gene is TRBJ2-5, the V gene TRBV20-1; D gene ambiguous. The germline V gene has CDR1 DFQATT and CDR2 SNEGSKA (reference sequence). CDR3 length: 14 amino acids. The V end was cut by 0 bases, the J end by 5 bases, with 13 bases between. The CDR3 nucleotides are TGCAGTGCTAGAGATATGGGCATCTGGGAGACCCAGTACTTC. It translates to CSARDMGIWETQYF.

About this clonotype itself: A much more abundant neighbour one base away suggests this may be a read error. The chain uses TRBV20-1 and TRBJ2-1, with TRBD2 identical over 12 bases. The tail of the sequence fits TRBJ2-7 better, so the J call may be wrong. The CDR3 loop spans 14 amino acids. CDR1 is DFQATT and CDR2 is SNEGSKA in the germline V gene (reference sequence). The CDR3 DNA reads as TGCAGTGCTCATAGACTAGCGGGAGCCCAACAGCAGTACTTC. Encoded protein: CSAHRLAGAQQQYF.

The CDR3 loop reads CASSLYAGANVLTF. The CDR3 coding sequence is TGCGCCAGCAGCTTGTACGCCGGGGCCAACGTCCTGACTTTC. V is TRBV5-1 and J is TRBJ2-6; D unclear. Trimming took off 1 base at V and 4 bases at J, with 6 bases between the two ends. This CDR3 comprises 14 residues. Looked up from germline, CDR1 is SGHRS and CDR2 is YFSETQ.

This clonotype was detected only a few times. This sequence joins TRBV20-1 and TRBJ2-5; a possible D gene is TRBD2 (6 bases). Looked up from germline, CDR1 is DFQATT and CDR2 is SNEGSKA (reference sequence). Trimming stripped 1 base from V and 11 bases from J, with 23 bases between. CDR3 size: 15 residues. CDR3 protein: CSARGGVSTTWEQYF. The DNA for the CDR3 is TGCAGTGCTAGAGGCGGGGTATCGACTACTTGGGAGCAGTACTTC.

V and J are TRBV5-1 and TRBJ1-1, with a possible D match to TRBD1 (6 bases). CDR3 size: 15 residues. Germline V gene lookup returns CDR1 SGHRS and CDR2 YFSETQ. Trimming shortened V by 4 bases and J by 1 base, and 14 bases separated the two germline ends. The CDR3 DNA reads TGCGCCAGCAGCCCAGACGGCAGGGGGAACACTGAAGCTTTCTTT. Translated, it gives CASSPDGRGNTEAFF.

This clonotype was counted between two and nine times. Likely a read error: the CDR3 ends without its conserved phenylalanine or tryptophan. The rearrangement links TRBV5-1 to TRBJ2-7, with 11 positions matching TRBD2. CDR3 size: 14 residues. Trimming took 4 bases from V and 2 from J; bases not matched to a gene: 2. Germline loops: CDR1 SGHRS, CDR2 YFSETQ. The CDR3 sequence is CASSIAGGPYEQYL. DNA for the CDR3: TGCGCCAGCAGCATAGCGGGAGGGCCCTACGAGCAGTACCTC.

The chain employs TRBV7-2 and TRBJ2-7, with 9 bases matching TRBD2. After removal of 4 bases from V and 7 bases from J, the junction contained 17 bases not matched to a gene. Looked up from germline, CDR1 is SGHTA and CDR2 is FQGNSA. CDR3 length: 17 residues. The CDR3 DNA reads as TGTGCCAGCAGCTCCCCGGGGGTAGCGGGAGTCTTACGGGAGCAGTACTTC. Its translation is CASSSPGVAGVLREQYF.

This clonotype was recorded only once. The junction does not match germline at one end; this may be a read error. The CDR3 DNA reads as TGTGCCAGCAGCGCGGGACTAGCGGGAGTACGCGACACCAGGGAGCTGTTTTTT. Its protein is CASSAGLAGVRDTRELFF. This chain joins TRBV9 and TRBJ2-2; 14 bases line up with TRBD2. The CDR3 consists of 18 residues. Germline V gives CDR1 SGDLS, CDR2 YYNGEE.

The V and J genes are TRBV3-1 and TRBJ2-7; 7 nucleotides align to TRBD2. Trimming cost V 0 bases and J 0 bases; bases outside gene matches: 11. This CDR3 has 18 amino acids. In germline, CDR1 is LGHDT, CDR2 YNNKEL (reference sequence). This CDR3 reads CASSQDPSGAYSSYEQYF. Written as DNA, the CDR3 is TGTGCCAGCAGCCAAGATCCCAGCGGGGCCTACAGCTCCTACGAGCAGTACTTC.

This clonotype was observed once. The chain employs TRBV28 and TRBJ1-1; no clear D gene. Germline CDR1 reads MDHEN; CDR2 reads SYDVKM. Trimming removed 7 bases from V and 0 bases from J, with 21 bases in between. The CDR3 runs 17 residues. CDR3 nucleotides: TGTGCCAGCACCCTTAGGACGGCGATATTTTTGAACACTGAAGCTTTCTTT. Protein sequence: CASTLRTAIFLNTEAFF.

The chain employs TRBV11-3 and TRBJ2-1, with TRBD2 matching over 9 bases. Germline CDR1 SGHNT, CDR2 YENEEA. The CDR3 length is 15 residues. V dropped 4 bases and J dropped 4; count of bases not matched to a gene: 5. The CDR3 is CASSSGLAIYNEQFF. Written as DNA, the CDR3 is TGTGCCAGCAGCTCTGGACTAGCGATATACAATGAGCAGTTCTTC.

The V and J genes are TRBV3-1 and TRBJ2-1; D might be TRBD1 or TRBD2, each matching 5 bases. The CDR3 runs 12 residues. Per the germline V gene, CDR1 is LGHDT and CDR2 is YNNKEL (reference sequence). Trimming shortened V by 3 bases and J by 9 bases, and 9 bases separated the two germline ends. The chain's CDR3 is CASSQGVVEQFF. The CDR3 bases are TGTGCCAGCAGCCAGGGGGTGGTTGAGCAGTTCTTC.

Comments on this clonotype: This may be a read error, as it is one base from a much larger clone. The CDR3 end shows no conserved phenylalanine or tryptophan, and so a read error is likely. V usage is TRBV25-1 and J usage is TRBJ2-4, with 11 bases aligning to TRBD2. The CDR3 has 16 residues. Germline V gene sequence: CDR1 MGHDK, CDR2 SYGVNS. The ends lost 0 bases at V and 9 bases at J; junction bases unmatched: 7. The CDR3 spells CASSEYGLAGGSIQYS. The CDR3 DNA is TGTGCCAGCAGTGAATATGGGCTAGCGGGAGGAAGCATTCAGTACTCC.

V is TRBV10-3 and J is TRBJ1-2; no definite D call. V was pared by 2 bases and J by 2 bases, with 6 bases between. Germline CDR1 and CDR2: ENHRY and SYGVKD. The length of the CDR3 is 13 residues. CDR3 DNA sequence: TGTGCCATCAGTGAGGTGGAAAACTATGGCTACACCTTC. This translates into CAISEVENYGYTF.

This clonotype was seen more than once but under ten times. The junction differs from germline at one of its ends, possibly a read error. This chain uses TRBV20-1 with TRBJ2-7, with 7 bases identical to TRBD2. The CDR3 runs to 13 residues. Germline V lookup: CDR1 DFQATT, CDR2 SNEGSKA (reference sequence). The CDR3 DNA sequence: TGCAGTGCCAGAGCTCTAGCGGAGCAAGAGCAGTACTTC. This sequence encodes CSARALAEQEQYF.